Listed below are T cell receptor beta chains from one sample, sequenced in a study of blood T cell repertoires in COVID-19. Measured with immunoSEQ multiplex PCR; TCRdb has only the in-frame clones, and not every one. The table records more than 25,000 clones, 80% to 90% of them present only once. Material: peripheral blood. Receptors were obtained from a human donor with acute or convalescent COVID-19. The donor label of this sample is uncertain. The CDR3 runs from the conserved cysteine through the conserved F or W.

>TRBV21-1|TRBJ1-4|18
CASSKGNPGDATNEKLFF
>TRBV4-1|TRBJ1-1|16
CASSQTPTQGGTEAFF
>TRBV28|TRBJ2-2|14
CASGRTDRSGELFF
>TRBV5-1|TRBJ2-1|14
CASSLGSLFNEQFF
>TRBV5-1|TRBJ2-6|15
CASSLAGAGANVLTF
>TRBV19|TRBJ1-1|13
CASSQLMNTEAFF
>TRBV7-2|TRBJ2-7|15
CASSLAHSFSYEQYF
>TRBV30|TRBJ1-4|14
CAWSDDKAKTRLFF
>TRBV21-1|TRBJ2-7|19
CASSKEGGLAGPYSYEQYF
>TRBV27|TRBJ2-1|17
CASSLWTSGRGNNEQFF
>TRBV9|TRBJ2-3|19
CASSVGIGSGRSYTDTQYF
>TRBV12-3/TRBV12-4|TRBJ1-1|13
CASRQDSNTEAFF
>TRBV7-9|TRBJ2-6|16
CASSPQGGSGANVLTF
>TRBV5-6|TRBJ1-1|13
CASNSGTNTEAFF
>TRBV7-2|TRBJ1-2|16
CASSLGLQARLSGYTF
>TRBV7-9|TRBJ2-3|19
CASSPKGRGLAGKADTQYF
>TRBV10-2|TRBJ2-2|14
CASSVLPNTGELFF
>TRBV3-1/TRBV3-2|TRBJ2-1|18
CASRVGLAGGLAYNEQFF
>TRBV6-2/TRBV6-3|TRBJ1-2|16
CASSYSTGGAGYGYTF
>TRBV7-2|TRBJ2-2|17
CASSLAGLAVITGELFF
>TRBV10-2|TRBJ1-4|17
CASSPTGVLALGEKLFF
>TRBV2|TRBJ2-7|14
CASSGPSGSYEQYF
>TRBV11-3|TRBJ2-1|17
CASSPRETGTGGNEQFF